A selection of T cell receptor beta chains follows, all from one sample in a study of blood T cell repertoires in COVID-19. Repertoires were generated with immunoSEQ multiplex PCR, while TCRdb's copy carries only in-frame clones and drops some. The sample lists approximately 230,000 clones, around 88% occurring once. Sequencing used peripheral blood. These receptors all come from a woman aged 30 to 39 with COVID-19, enrolled during active disease. CDR3s include the opening cysteine and the closing phenylalanine or tryptophan. D genes are given only for firm matches.

j_gene: TRBJ2-1; d_gene: TRBD2; v_gene: TRBV7-2; CDR3aa: CASSPEAGLLKFF; CDR3nt: TGTGCCAGCAGCCCAGAGGCGGGACTATTGAAGTTCTTC
j_gene: TRBJ1-1; d_gene: TRBD1; v_gene: TRBV7-9; CDR3aa: CASSGGQGARAFF; CDR3nt: TGTGCCAGCAGCGGCGGGCAGGGGGCGCGAGCTTTCTTT
j_gene: TRBJ2-3; d_gene: TRBD1; v_gene: TRBV4-2; CDR3aa: CASSNPGQGMGTDTQYF; CDR3nt: TGTGCCAGCAGCAACCCGGGACAGGGTATGGGGACAGATACGCAGTATTTT
j_gene: TRBJ2-1; d_gene: NA; v_gene: TRBV19; CDR3aa: CASSPLGERASYNEQFF; CDR3nt: TGTGCCAGTAGTCCCCTGGGCGAGCGGGCCTCCTACAATGAGCAGTTCTTC
j_gene: TRBJ1-1; d_gene: TRBD1; v_gene: TRBV11-3; CDR3aa: CASSSVTGGRAFF; CDR3nt: TGTGCCAGCAGCTCTGTTACAGGGGGGCGGGCTTTCTTT
j_gene: TRBJ2-3; d_gene: TRBD1; v_gene: TRBV5-8; CDR3aa: CASSSNNRQGAGTDTQYF; CDR3nt: TGTGCCAGCAGCTCCAACAATAGACAGGGGGCCGGCACAGATACGCAGTATTTT
j_gene: TRBJ1-3; d_gene: TRBD1; v_gene: TRBV19; CDR3aa: CASSRRDRVTGNTIYF; CDR3nt: TGTGCCAGTAGTAGACGGGACAGGGTTACTGGAAACACCATATATTTT
j_gene: TRBJ1-1; d_gene: TRBD1; v_gene: TRBV4-3; CDR3aa: CASSPTSEQGTGAFF; CDR3nt: TGCGCCAGCAGCCCCACCTCAGAACAGGGGACAGGAGCTTTCTTT
j_gene: TRBJ2-5; d_gene: NA; v_gene: TRBV6-5; CDR3aa: CASRIRTVPQETQYF; CDR3nt: TGTGCCAGCAGAATACGGACAGTTCCTCAAGAGACCCAGTACTTC
j_gene: TRBJ2-5; d_gene: NA; v_gene: TRBV6-2/TRBV6-3; CDR3aa: CASSYQGTQETQYF; CDR3nt: TGTGCCAGCAGTTACCAGGGGACACAAGAGACCCAGTACTTC
j_gene: TRBJ2-1; d_gene: NA; v_gene: TRBV29-1; CDR3aa: CSVTRGGNEQFF; CDR3nt: TGCAGCGTTACTAGGGGGGGGAATGAGCAGTTCTTC
j_gene: TRBJ1-2; d_gene: NA; v_gene: TRBV7-2; CDR3aa: CASSFAWDIYGYTF; CDR3nt: TGTGCCAGCAGCTTCGCCTGGGACATCTATGGCTACACCTTC
j_gene: TRBJ2-5; d_gene: TRBD2; v_gene: TRBV7-2; CDR3aa: CASSSQTSAPETQYF; CDR3nt: TGTGCCAGCAGCTCCCAAACTAGCGCCCCTGAGACCCAGTACTTC
j_gene: TRBJ1-2; d_gene: TRBD1; v_gene: TRBV3-1/TRBV3-2; CDR3aa: CASSLGTGNGGYTF; CDR3nt: TGTGCCAGCAGCCTGGGGACAGGGAATGGTGGCTACACCTTC
j_gene: TRBJ2-3; d_gene: NA; v_gene: TRBV11-3; CDR3aa: CASSFFADTQYF; CDR3nt: TGTGCCAGCAGCTTTTTCGCAGATACGCAGTATTTT